In its sample, the clone carrying this TCR beta chain was seen many times. The antigen is not known. Alpha and beta constant-region primers primed reverse transcription of about 500 ng RNA. Alpha and beta chain libraries were made separately by chain-specific third strand synthesis with multiplexing indices. Two random hexamers, added before amplification and joined, formed each molecule's 12-nucleotide barcode. TCRdb reprocessed the 5' RACE reads with MiXCR, giving one entry per CDR3 protein. The sample records several thousand distinct CDR3 sequences, around 9.3% being singletons. The data derive from a study of HIV-infected patients and healthy controls. Study results and caveats: The authors saw processing only sixteen HIV-infected individuals as a major limitation on generality. Untreated HIV+ repertoires had roughly threefold fewer distinct CDR3s and lower Shannon diversity than healthy controls.

Roughly three months, about 14 weeks, into antiretroviral therapy, follow-up blood was collected. Whole blood was used without fractionation, so all unsorted peripheral T cells were included. The CDR3 length is 15 residues. Germline CDR1 is KGHDR and CDR2 is SFDVKD. V was shortened by 3 bases and J by 5 bases, with 12 bases between the two germline ends. Source: blood, taken during antiretroviral therapy. This chain links TRBV24-1 with TRBJ2-2; weak D call: TRBD2 (5 bases). This receptor was taken from an adult with HIV infection. The DNA of the CDR3 is TGTGCCACCAGTGATAGTGGGCGGAGGACCGGGGAGCTGTTTTTT. Protein sequence: CATSDSGRRTGELFF.